Included here is one TCR beta chain sequence, with context. CDR3 size: 14 residues. The V gene lost 1 base and the J gene lost 5 bases, with 9 bases spanning the gap. CDR1 is SGHNT and CDR2 is YENEEA in the germline V gene. The sample comes from a study of control samples from healthy donors and cancer patients. Method: immunoSEQ multiplex PCR; TCRdb's copy keeps in-frame clones and lacks some. The table lists 84,000 or so clones, about 79% of them singletons, with roughly 11% in the top ten. The sequence derives from a man in his sixties with head and neck cancer. The chain joins TRBV11-3 to TRBJ2-1, with D perhaps being TRBD1 or TRBD2 (5 bases each). Sequencing was carried out using PBMCs. The CDR3 nucleotides are TGTGCCAGCAGCTTAGGGGACGAAAACAATGAGCAGTTCTTC. Protein sequence: CASSLGDENNEQFF.